This passage covers 32 T cell receptor beta chains from one sample sequenced in a study of CD8 T cells in ankylosing spondylitis. From the 5' RACE reads, TCRdb called clonotypes with MiXCR, one entry per CDR3 protein. The sample records 100,000 to 150,000 distinct CDR3 sequences, 7% being singletons. Sequencing was carried out using blood, either unsorted or a sorted T cell fraction (not recorded which). All receptors derive from a male donor with ankylosing spondylitis or in good health (not recorded which).

This clonotype was detected many times. For the CDR3, the DNA is TGTGCACTCGGACGTGGCGGGGAGCTGTTTTTT. It yields the protein CALGRGGELFF. The chain links TRBV7-9 to TRBJ2-2; no clear D gene. The CDR3 has 11 residues. Germline V gene lookup returns CDR1 SEHNR and CDR2 FQNEAQ (reference sequence).

This clonotype has a count of ten or more. The junction and the germline gene differ at one end; a read error may be behind it. The V call is TRBV5-1, the J call TRBJ1-5, with D possibly matching TRBD1 (5 bases). The germline gives CDR1 SGHRS, CDR2 YFSETQ. This CDR3 is 14 amino acids long. CDR3: CASSLGDSSQPQHF. The CDR3 nucleotides read TGCGCCAGCAGCTTGGGTGACAGCAGTCAGCCCCAGCATTTT.

This clonotype was observed a handful of times. This chain connects TRBV5-1 to TRBJ1-1; D is possibly TRBD1 (6 bases). V lost 5 bases and J lost 0, with 14 bases in between. The CDR3 consists of 15 residues. CDR1 is SGHRS and CDR2 is YFSETQ in the germline V gene. In DNA form, the CDR3 reads TGCGCCAGCAGACTTGGTCGGACAGTGAACACTGAAGCTTTCTTT. Its translation: CASRLGRTVNTEAFF.

The chain uses TRBV6-1 and TRBJ1-2, with D perhaps TRBD1 (5 bases). Germline loops: CDR1 MNHNS, CDR2 SASEGT. V lost 6 bases and J 6 bases, leaving 17 bases between the germline ends. The CDR3 is 14 amino acids. In DNA form, the CDR3 reads TGTGCCAGCAGACAACTGGGACCGTCAGATGGCTACACCTTC. Its translation: CASRQLGPSDGYTF.

This clonotype was picked up many times. The chain has TRBV2 and TRBJ2-7; unclear D gene. The CDR3 length is 13 residues. V was pared by 0 bases and J by 5 bases, with 8 bases between. Germline assignment: CDR1 SNHLY and CDR2 FYNNEI. CDR3 sequence: CASSEARWNEQYF. The CDR3 bases are TGTGCCAGCAGTGAAGCCCGTTGGAACGAGCAGTACTTC.

The table lists this clonotype with many counts. CDR3 in amino acids: CASSERQETQYF. DNA for the CDR3: TGCGCCAGCAGCGAACGCCAAGAGACCCAGTACTTC. This chain connects TRBV5-1 to TRBJ2-5; no firm D call. Germline CDR1 and CDR2: SGHRS and YFSETQ. CDR3 length equals 12 residues. Deletions cut 4 bases from V and 1 base from J, with 5 bases between.

The sample holds many counts of this clonotype. The V and J genes are TRBV6-5 and TRBJ2-1, with 10 nucleotides matching TRBD2. The CDR3 consists of 15 residues. With V trimmed by 2 bases and J by 3 bases, 1 base remained unmatched. In germline, CDR1 is MNHEY, CDR2 SVGAGI. The CDR3 DNA reads as TGTGCCAGCAGTTACCCTAGCGGGGGCTACAATGAGCAGTTCTTC. Amino acid sequence: CASSYPSGGYNEQFF.

At least ten counts were recorded for this clonotype. The chain has TRBV5-5 and TRBJ2-1, with TRBD2 as a possible D gene (7 bases). There are 13 residues in the CDR3. V lost 7 bases, J lost 7 bases, and 15 bases lay in between. Looked up from germline, CDR1 is SGHKS and CDR2 is YYEKEE (reference sequence). The CDR3 coding sequence is TGTGCCAGCTCGAGGGGGGGCAAAAATGAGCAGTTCTTC. The encoded protein is CASSRGGKNEQFF.

This clonotype occurred many times. V usage is TRBV20-1 and J usage is TRBJ2-7; D is perhaps TRBD2 (6 bases). CDR3 length: 15 residues. Trimming took off 6 bases at V and 4 bases at J, with 22 bases between the two ends. Germline V lookup: CDR1 DFQATT, CDR2 SNEGSKA (reference sequence). The CDR3 here is CSAPNSGPASYEQYF. The CDR3, as DNA: TGCAGTGCCCCCAATAGCGGACCGGCGAGTTACGAGCAGTACTTC.

There are many counts of this clonotype. This chain links TRBV5-1 with TRBJ2-7; 8 positions match TRBD1. The CDR3 covers 16 residues. Per germline, CDR1 SGHRS and CDR2 YFSETQ. J was trimmed by 3 bases and V by 4 bases; bases with no gene match: 12. The CDR3 is CASSPWTGKRGYEQYF. CDR3 DNA: TGCGCCAGCAGCCCCTGGACAGGGAAAAGAGGCTACGAGCAGTACTTC.

This clonotype was counted a single time. This sequence may be a read error, since a much larger clone differs from it by one base. This CDR3 is CASSLALTPNYGYSF. CDR3 DNA: TGTGCCAGCAGCTTAGCTTTGACCCCTAACTATGGCTACTCCTTC. The chain has TRBV7-2 and TRBJ1-2, with D unclear. CDR3 size: 15 residues. Germline-derived CDR1 and CDR2 are SGHTA and FQGNSA.

This clonotype was counted only a few times. The chain recombines TRBV29-1 with TRBJ2-2; D not certain. CDR3 length equals 13 residues. Germline lookup yields CDR1 SQVTM and CDR2 ANQGSEA. The germline V and J ends were trimmed by 4 bases and 4 bases, with 10 bases remaining between them. In DNA, the CDR3 is TGCAGCGTTGGGGCGGACGTCACCGGGGAGCTGTTTTTT. This gives the protein CSVGADVTGELFF.

This clonotype has a count of ten or more. This chain joins TRBV20-1 and TRBJ1-2, with 8 bases aligning to TRBD1. J gave up 8 bases and V 5 bases, and 16 bases lay outside the gene matches. CDR3 length: 15 amino acids. The germline V gene encodes CDR1 DFQATT and CDR2 SNEGSKA (reference sequence). The CDR3 spells CSAHQGQGLPRGYTF. CDR3 nucleotide sequence: TGCAGTGCTCATCAAGGACAGGGACTCCCGCGGGGCTACACCTTC.

Ten or more counts support this clonotype. The chain couples TRBV12-3 or TRBV12-4 to TRBJ1-1, with D tentatively TRBD1 (5 bases). Trimming removed 7 bases from V and 2 bases from J, with 11 bases in between. CDR3 length equals 13 residues. CDR3 in DNA: TGTGCCAGCACCGTAGGGACTAACACTGAAGCTTTCTTT. This sequence encodes CASTVGTNTEAFF.

The rearrangement links TRBV3-1 to TRBJ2-3; D is unresolved. CDR1 and CDR2 (germline): LGHDT, YNNKEL (reference sequence). V lost 1 base to trimming and J lost 5 bases, with 10 bases between them. The CDR3 sequence is 14 residues long. CDR3 bases: TGTGCCAGCAGCCAAGTTCGGGTTGGAGATACGCAGTATTTT. It yields the protein CASSQVRVGDTQYF.

This clonotype was seen more than once but under ten times. The chain couples TRBV5-1 to TRBJ2-7, with TRBD1 as a possible D gene (6 bases). Germline values: CDR1 SGHRS, CDR2 YFSETQ. V was pared by 7 bases and J by 6 bases, with 20 bases between. The CDR3 sequence is 14 residues long. The CDR3 DNA is TGCGCCAGCTGCCCGGAACAGGGACGATCCGAGCAGTACTTC. Its protein is CASCPEQGRSEQYF.

Many counts were recorded for this clonotype. This chain joins TRBV20-1 and TRBJ2-7; tentatively, D is TRBD1 (6 bases). This CDR3 contains 14 residues. The germline V gene encodes CDR1 DFQATT and CDR2 SNEGSKA (reference sequence). Trimming stripped 6 bases from V and 0 bases from J, with 15 bases between. CDR3 coding DNA: TGCAGTGCCACGCGACAGGCGAACTCCTACGAGCAGTACTTC. Residues: CSATRQANSYEQYF.

This clonotype came up many times. This rearrangement joins TRBV20-1 to TRBJ1-6; 7 bases agree with TRBD1. CDR1 and CDR2 from the germline V gene are DFQATT and SNEGSKA (reference sequence). The J segment lost 7 bases and the V segment lost 0 bases, leaving 6 bases of the junction unmatched. The CDR3 runs 15 residues. CDR3 sequence reads: CSARDLGTANSPLHF. CDR3 bases: TGCAGTGCTAGAGATTTGGGGACAGCCAATTCACCCCTCCACTTT.

This clonotype appeared many times. V usage is TRBV28 and J usage is TRBJ2-1; D uncertain. The CDR3 loop spans 15 amino acids. Trimming took off 3 bases at V and 8 bases at J, with 17 bases between the two ends. CDR1 and CDR2 (germline): MDHEN, SYDVKM. The DNA of the CDR3 is TGTGCCAGCAGTTTGTGGGTTCGCAATCAAGATGAGCAGTTCTTC. This gives the protein CASSLWVRNQDEQFF.

The rearrangement uses TRBV29-1 and TRBJ2-6; D might be TRBD1 (6 bases). V gave up 7 bases and J gave up 0 bases, with 10 bases separating them. The V gene's germline CDR1 is SQVTM and CDR2 ANQGSEA. This CDR3 contains 14 residues. The CDR3 nucleotides are TGCAGCGCCACAGGGTCCTCTGGGGCCAACGTCCTGACTTTC. The encoded protein is CSATGSSGANVLTF.

This clonotype was seen ten or more times. J is TRBJ2-7 and V is TRBV5-1, with 7 positions matching TRBD1. Germline-derived CDR1 and CDR2 are SGHRS and YFSETQ. The CDR3 runs to 17 residues. The ends lost 1 base at V and 3 bases at J; junction bases unmatched: 13. CDR3 DNA: TGCGCCAGCAGCTTGAATCCTGGGGACAGTCTTTTCTACGAGCAGTACTTC. Translation gives CASSLNPGDSLFYEQYF.

The chain recombines TRBV28 with TRBJ2-3, with 11 bases lining up with TRBD2. Losses at the gene ends were 4 bases for V and 0 bases for J; bases not matched to a gene: 6. CDR1 MDHEN and CDR2 SYDVKM come from the germline V gene. The CDR3 consists of 17 residues. Written as DNA, the CDR3 is TGTGCCAGCAGTTCCCGCTGGACTAGCGGGAGCACAGATACGCAGTATTTT. It is translated as CASSSRWTSGSTDTQYF.

Worth noting for this clonotype: The germline gene is not matched at one end of the junction; a read error may be the cause. This rearrangement joins TRBV12-3 or TRBV12-4 to TRBJ2-3, with D uncertain. CDR3 length: 12 amino acids. In DNA form, the CDR3 reads TGTGCCAGCAGTCCGACCACAGATACGCGGTATTTT. This gives the protein CASSPTTDTRYF.

This clonotype was picked up many times. The V call is TRBV12-3 or TRBV12-4, the J call TRBJ2-3; 8 bases are shared with TRBD2. J was trimmed by 0 bases and V by 8 bases; bases with no gene match: 1. This CDR3 has 13 amino acids. The chain's CDR3 is CASSGGSTDTQYF. CDR3 DNA sequence: TGTGCCAGCTCGGGGGGGAGCACAGATACGCAGTATTTT.

There are many counts of this clonotype. The rearrangement links TRBV5-1 to TRBJ2-2; D remains ambiguous. This CDR3 spans 16 amino acids. With 2 bases removed from V and 5 bases from J, the gap between germline ends came to 16 bases. Germline CDR1 and CDR2: SGHRS and YFSETQ. CDR3 nucleotides: TGCGCCAGCAGCTTAAGACGAGCGACGGATACCGGGGAGCTGTTTTTT. Translating gives CASSLRRATDTGELFF.

This clonotype has a count of ten or more. The chain couples TRBV7-9 to TRBJ2-1, with no clear D. V was cut by 1 base and J by 9 bases, with 16 bases left in between. The germline gives CDR1 SEHNR, CDR2 FQNEAQ (reference sequence). There are 15 residues in the CDR3. The CDR3 spells CASSLDLRGGFEQFF. The CDR3 DNA is TGTGCCAGCAGCTTAGATCTCCGCGGCGGCTTTGAGCAGTTCTTC.

This clonotype showed up many times. The chain carries TRBV12-3 or TRBV12-4 and TRBJ2-2, with D perhaps TRBD1 (6 bases). Trimming removed 3 bases at V and 6 bases at J, with 17 bases between. The CDR3 sequence is 16 residues long. The CDR3 here is CASSFRSQGSSGELFF. The CDR3 DNA sequence: TGTGCCAGCAGTTTTCGGAGCCAGGGGAGTTCCGGGGAGCTGTTTTTT.

This clonotype was detected ten times or more. V and J are TRBV5-1 and TRBJ1-1, with D uncertain. The CDR3 totals 15 residues. Trimming stripped 0 bases from V and 3 bases from J, with 12 bases between. CDR1 SGHRS and CDR2 YFSETQ come from the germline V gene. In DNA, the CDR3 is TGCGCCAGCAGCTTGGAAGGGCAGGCTGACACTGAAGCTTTCTTT. It encodes CASSLEGQADTEAFF.

The chain links TRBV29-1 to TRBJ1-2; D is possibly TRBD1 (6 bases). The CDR3 is made up of 13 amino acids. Trimming removed 7 bases at V and 3 bases at J, with 15 bases between. Germline CDR1 SQVTM, CDR2 ANQGSEA. CDR3 in amino acids: CSATPTGDYGYTF. CDR3 bases: TGCAGCGCAACACCGACAGGTGACTATGGCTACACCTTC.

Ten or more counts support this clonotype. The V gene is TRBV7-9, the J gene TRBJ2-3; TRBD1 matches at 7 bases. The germline CDR1 and CDR2 sequences are SEHNR and FQNEAQ (reference sequence). With V trimmed by 4 bases and J by 2 bases, 3 bases remained unmatched. The CDR3 has 14 amino acids. Here the CDR3 DNA reads TGTGCCAGCAGCTATGACAGGGACACAGATACGCAGTATTTT. This encodes CASSYDRDTDTQYF.

This clonotype has ten or more counts. The chain employs TRBV5-1 and TRBJ2-5; D uncertain. CDR3 size: 13 residues. Trimming pared 2 bases from V and 3 bases from J, leaving 8 bases between. Germline V gives CDR1 SGHRS, CDR2 YFSETQ. This chain's CDR3 is CASSFQTEETQYF. For the CDR3, the DNA is TGCGCCAGCAGCTTCCAGACTGAAGAGACCCAGTACTTC.

This clonotype was counted at least ten times. This chain connects TRBV5-1 to TRBJ2-2; 8 bases align to TRBD1. The CDR3 has 15 amino acids. Trimming took 4 bases from V and 5 from J; bases not matched to a gene: 7. The germline gives CDR1 SGHRS, CDR2 YFSETQ. CDR3 loop: CASSLDRVGTGELFF. The DNA of the CDR3 is TGCGCCAGCAGCCTGGACAGGGTTGGAACCGGGGAGCTGTTTTTT. Full variable domain (remainder filled in from reference TRBV5-1 and TRBJ2-2): KAGVTQTPRYLIKTRGQQVTLSCSPISGHRSVSWYQQTPGQGLQFLFEYFSETQRNKGNFPGRFSGRQFSNSRSEMNVSTLELGDSALYLCASSLDRVGTGELFFGEGSRLTVL.